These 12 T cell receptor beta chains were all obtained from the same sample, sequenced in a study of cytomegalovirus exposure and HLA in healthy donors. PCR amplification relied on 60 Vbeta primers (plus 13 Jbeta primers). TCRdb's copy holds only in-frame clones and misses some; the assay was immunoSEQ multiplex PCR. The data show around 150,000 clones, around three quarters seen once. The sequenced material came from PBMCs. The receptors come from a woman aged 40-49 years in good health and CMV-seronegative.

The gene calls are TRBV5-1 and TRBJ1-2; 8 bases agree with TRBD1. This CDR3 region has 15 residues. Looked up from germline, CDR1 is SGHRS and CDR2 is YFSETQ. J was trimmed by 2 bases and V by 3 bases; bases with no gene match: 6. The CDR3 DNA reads TGCGCCAGCAGCTATCCGGGACAGGCGAACTATGGCTACACCTTC. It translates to CASSYPGQANYGYTF.

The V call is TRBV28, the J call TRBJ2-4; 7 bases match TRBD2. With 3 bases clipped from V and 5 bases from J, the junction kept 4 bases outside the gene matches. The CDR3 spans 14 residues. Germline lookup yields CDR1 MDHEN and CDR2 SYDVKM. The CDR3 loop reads CASSLGGVQNIQYF. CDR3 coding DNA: TGTGCCAGCAGTTTGGGGGGGGTACAAAACATTCAGTACTTC.

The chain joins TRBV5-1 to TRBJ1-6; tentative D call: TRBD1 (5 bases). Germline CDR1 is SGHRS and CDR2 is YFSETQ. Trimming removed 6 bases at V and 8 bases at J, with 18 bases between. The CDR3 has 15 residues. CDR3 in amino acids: CASTLGWPGDSPLHF. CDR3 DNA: TGCGCCAGCACTTTAGGATGGCCGGGGGATTCACCCCTCCACTTT.

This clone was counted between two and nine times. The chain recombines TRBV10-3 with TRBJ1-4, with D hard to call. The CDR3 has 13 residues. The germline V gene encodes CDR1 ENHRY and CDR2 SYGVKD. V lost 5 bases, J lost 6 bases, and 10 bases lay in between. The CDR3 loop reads CAISTSGDEKLFF. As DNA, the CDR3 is TGTGCCATCAGTACGTCCGGGGATGAAAAACTGTTTTTT.

The CDR3 reads CAVRVQHTGELFF. The CDR3 coding sequence is TGTGCCGTCCGGGTTCAACACACCGGGGAGCTGTTTTTT. The chain combines TRBV19 with TRBJ2-2; no definite D call. CDR3 size: 13 residues. The V end was cut by 11 bases, the J end by 3 bases, with 13 bases between. The V gene's germline CDR1 is LNHDA and CDR2 SQIVND (reference sequence).

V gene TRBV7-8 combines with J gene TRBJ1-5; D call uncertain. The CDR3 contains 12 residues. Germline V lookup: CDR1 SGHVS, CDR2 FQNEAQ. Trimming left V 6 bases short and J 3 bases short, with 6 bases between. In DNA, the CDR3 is TGTGCCAGCAGTCCATCCAATCAGCCCCAGCATTTT. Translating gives CASSPSNQPQHF.

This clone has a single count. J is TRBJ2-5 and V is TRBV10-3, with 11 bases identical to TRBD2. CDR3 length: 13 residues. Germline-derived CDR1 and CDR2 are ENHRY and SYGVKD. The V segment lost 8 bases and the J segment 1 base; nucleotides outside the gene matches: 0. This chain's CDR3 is CAIGLAGQETQYF. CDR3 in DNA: TGTGCCATCGGACTAGCGGGCCAAGAGACCCAGTACTTC.

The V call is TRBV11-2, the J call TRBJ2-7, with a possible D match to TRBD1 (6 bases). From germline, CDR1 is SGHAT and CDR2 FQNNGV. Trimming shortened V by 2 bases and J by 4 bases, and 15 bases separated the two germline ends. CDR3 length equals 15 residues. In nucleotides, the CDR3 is TGTGCCAGCAGCTTACCCGGAGGACAGCGATACGAGCAGTACTTC. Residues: CASSLPGGQRYEQYF.

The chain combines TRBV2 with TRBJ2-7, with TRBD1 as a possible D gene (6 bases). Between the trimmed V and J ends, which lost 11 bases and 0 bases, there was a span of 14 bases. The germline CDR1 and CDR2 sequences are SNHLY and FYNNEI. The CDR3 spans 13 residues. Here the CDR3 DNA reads TGTGCCGGCGCCCCGGGACACTCCTACGAGCAGTACTTC. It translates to CAGAPGHSYEQYF.

In nucleotides, the CDR3 is TGTGCCAGCACCAACAGTCTGAACACTGAAGCTTTCTTT. The encoded protein is CASTNSLNTEAFF. The chain employs TRBV6-5 and TRBJ1-1; D remains ambiguous. This CDR3 has 13 residues. The V and J ends lost 7 bases and 0 bases respectively, with 9 bases between them. CDR1 is MNHEY, CDR2 SVGAGI, per germline.

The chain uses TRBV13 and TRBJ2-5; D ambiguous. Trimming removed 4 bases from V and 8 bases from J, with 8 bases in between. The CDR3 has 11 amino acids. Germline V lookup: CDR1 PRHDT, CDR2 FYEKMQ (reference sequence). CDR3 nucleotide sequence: TGTGCCAGCAGCTCCCGGAGCACCCAGTACTTC. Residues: CASSSRSTQYF.

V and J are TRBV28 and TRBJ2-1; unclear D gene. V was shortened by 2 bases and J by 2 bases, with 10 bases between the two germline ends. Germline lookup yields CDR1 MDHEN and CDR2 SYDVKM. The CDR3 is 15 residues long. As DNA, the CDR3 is TGTGCCAGCAGTTTAAACTCAGGTCCCTACAATGAGCAGTTCTTC. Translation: CASSLNSGPYNEQFF.